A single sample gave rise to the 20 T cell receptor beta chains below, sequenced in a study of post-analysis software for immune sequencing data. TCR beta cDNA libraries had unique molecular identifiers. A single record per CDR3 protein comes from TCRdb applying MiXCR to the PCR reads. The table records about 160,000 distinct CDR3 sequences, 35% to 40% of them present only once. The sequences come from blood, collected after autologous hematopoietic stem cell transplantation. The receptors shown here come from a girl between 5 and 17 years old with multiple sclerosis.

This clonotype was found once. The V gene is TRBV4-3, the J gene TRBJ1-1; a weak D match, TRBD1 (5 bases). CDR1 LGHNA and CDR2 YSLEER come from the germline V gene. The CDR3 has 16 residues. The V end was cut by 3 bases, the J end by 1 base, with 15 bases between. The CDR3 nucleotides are TGCGCCAGCAGCCAGGAGCTTGGACATTCGAACACTGAAGCTTTCTTT. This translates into CASSQELGHSNTEAFF.

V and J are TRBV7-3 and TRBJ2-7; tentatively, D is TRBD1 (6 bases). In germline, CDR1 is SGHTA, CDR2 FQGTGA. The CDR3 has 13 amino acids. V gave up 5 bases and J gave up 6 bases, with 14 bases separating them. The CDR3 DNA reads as TGTGCCAGCAGCAGTACAGGGTTGGGCGAGCAGTACTTC. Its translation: CASSSTGLGEQYF. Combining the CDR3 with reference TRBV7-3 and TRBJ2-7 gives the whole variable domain GAGVSQTPSNKVTEKGKYVELRCDPISGHTALYWYRQSLGQGPEFLIYFQGTGAADDSGLPNDRFFAVRPEGSVSTLKIQRTERGDSAVYLCASSSTGLGEQYFGPGTRLTVT.

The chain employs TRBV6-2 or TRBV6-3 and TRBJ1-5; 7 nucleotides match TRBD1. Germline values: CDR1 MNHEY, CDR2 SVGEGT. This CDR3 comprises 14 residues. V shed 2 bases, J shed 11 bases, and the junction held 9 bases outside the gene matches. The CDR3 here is CASSYGSTGMSQHF. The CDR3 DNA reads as TGTGCCAGCAGTTACGGATCGACAGGGATGTCCCAGCATTTT.

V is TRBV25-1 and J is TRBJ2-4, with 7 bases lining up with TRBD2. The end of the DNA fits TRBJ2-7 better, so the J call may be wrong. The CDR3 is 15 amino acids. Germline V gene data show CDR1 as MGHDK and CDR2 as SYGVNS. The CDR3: CASSESGREWDEQYF. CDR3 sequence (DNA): TGTGCCAGCAGTGAATCGGGGCGGGAGTGGGACGAGCAGTACTTC.

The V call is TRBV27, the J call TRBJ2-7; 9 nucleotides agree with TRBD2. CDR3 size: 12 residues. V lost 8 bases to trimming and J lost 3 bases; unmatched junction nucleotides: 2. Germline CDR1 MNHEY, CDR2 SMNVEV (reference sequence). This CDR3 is CASRGGVYEQYF. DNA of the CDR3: TGTGCCAGCCGCGGGGGGGTCTACGAGCAGTACTTC.

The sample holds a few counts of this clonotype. For the CDR3, the DNA is TGTGCCAGCAACGAACTAGCGGACAACAATGAGCAGTTCTTC. This sequence encodes CASNELADNNEQFF. V is TRBV9 and J is TRBJ2-1; TRBD2 matches 8 bases. Germline CDR1 is SGDLS and CDR2 is YYNGEE. J lost 5 bases, V lost 6 bases, and 7 bases had no gene match. This CDR3 comprises 14 residues.

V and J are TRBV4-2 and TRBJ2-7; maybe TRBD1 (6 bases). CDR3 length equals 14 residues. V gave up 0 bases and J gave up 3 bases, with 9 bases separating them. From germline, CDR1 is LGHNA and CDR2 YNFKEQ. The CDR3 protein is CASSQEADSYEQYF. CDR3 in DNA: TGTGCCAGCAGCCAAGAAGCGGACAGCTACGAGCAGTACTTC.

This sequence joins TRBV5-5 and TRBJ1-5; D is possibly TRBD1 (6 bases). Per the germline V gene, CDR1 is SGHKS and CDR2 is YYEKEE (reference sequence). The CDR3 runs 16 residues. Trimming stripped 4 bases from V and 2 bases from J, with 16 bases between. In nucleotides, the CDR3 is TGTGCCAGCAGCCGCACACAGGGTGTAGGCAATCAGCCCCAGCATTTT. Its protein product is CASSRTQGVGNQPQHF.

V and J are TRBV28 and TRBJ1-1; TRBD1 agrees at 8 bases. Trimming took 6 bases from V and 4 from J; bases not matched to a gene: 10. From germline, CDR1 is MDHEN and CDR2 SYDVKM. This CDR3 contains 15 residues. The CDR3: CASSPMTGEGTEAFF. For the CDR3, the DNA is TGTGCCAGCAGCCCCATGACAGGGGAAGGCACTGAAGCTTTCTTT.

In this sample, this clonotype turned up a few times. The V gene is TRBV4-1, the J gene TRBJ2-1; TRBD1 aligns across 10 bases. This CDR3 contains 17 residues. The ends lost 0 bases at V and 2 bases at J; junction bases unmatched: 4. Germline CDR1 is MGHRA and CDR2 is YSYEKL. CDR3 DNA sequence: TGCGCCAGCAGCCAAGAACTGGGACAGGGGCCCTACAATGAGCAGTTCTTC. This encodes CASSQELGQGPYNEQFF.

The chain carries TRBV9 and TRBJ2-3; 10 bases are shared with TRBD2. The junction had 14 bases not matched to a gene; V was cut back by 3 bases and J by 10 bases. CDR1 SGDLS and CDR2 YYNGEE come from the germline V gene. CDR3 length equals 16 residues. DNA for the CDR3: TGTGCCAGCAGCGCCTTTAGCGGGGGGTTGAGGAATGCGCAGTATTTT. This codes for CASSAFSGGLRNAQYF.

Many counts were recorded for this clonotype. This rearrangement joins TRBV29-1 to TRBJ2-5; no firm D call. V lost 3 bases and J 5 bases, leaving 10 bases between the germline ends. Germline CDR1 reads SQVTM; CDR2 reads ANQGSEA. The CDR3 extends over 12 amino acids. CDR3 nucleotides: TGCAGCGTTGACCGCAGTCGGGAGACCCAGTACTTC. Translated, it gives CSVDRSRETQYF.

The DNA of the CDR3 is TGCGCCAGCAGCACCGGTGCCAGGAGAGAGACCCAGTACTTC. It encodes CASSTGARRETQYF. The gene calls are TRBV5-1 and TRBJ2-5; D gene uncertain. Germline V gives CDR1 SGHRS, CDR2 YFSETQ. This CDR3 spans 14 amino acids. V was clipped by 4 bases and J by 4 bases, with 14 bases between them.

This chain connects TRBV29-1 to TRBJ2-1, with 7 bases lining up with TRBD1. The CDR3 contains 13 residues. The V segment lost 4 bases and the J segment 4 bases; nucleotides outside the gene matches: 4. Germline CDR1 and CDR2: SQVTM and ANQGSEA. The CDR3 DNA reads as TGCAGCGTTGTGACAGGGATGTACAATGAGCAGTTCTTC. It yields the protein CSVVTGMYNEQFF.

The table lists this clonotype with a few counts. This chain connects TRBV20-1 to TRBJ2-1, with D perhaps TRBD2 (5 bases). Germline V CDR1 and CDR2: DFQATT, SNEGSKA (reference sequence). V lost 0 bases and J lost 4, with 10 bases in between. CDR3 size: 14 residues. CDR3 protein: CSARDSREYNEQFF. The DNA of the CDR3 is TGCAGTGCTAGAGATTCCCGGGAATACAATGAGCAGTTCTTC.

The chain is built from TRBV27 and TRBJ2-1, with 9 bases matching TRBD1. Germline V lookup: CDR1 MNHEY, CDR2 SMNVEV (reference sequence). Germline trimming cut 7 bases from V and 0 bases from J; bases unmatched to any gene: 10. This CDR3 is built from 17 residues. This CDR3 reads CASTRGDRVGSYNEQFF. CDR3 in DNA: TGTGCCAGCACTCGTGGGGACAGGGTAGGCTCCTACAATGAGCAGTTCTTC.

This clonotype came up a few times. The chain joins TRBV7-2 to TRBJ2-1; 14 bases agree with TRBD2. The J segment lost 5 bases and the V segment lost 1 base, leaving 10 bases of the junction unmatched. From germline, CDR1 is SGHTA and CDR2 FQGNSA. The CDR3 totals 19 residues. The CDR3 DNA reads TGTGCCAGCAGCTTAGGGGGGACTAGCGGGAGATGGGGTAACAATGAGCAGTTCTTC. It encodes CASSLGGTSGRWGNNEQFF.

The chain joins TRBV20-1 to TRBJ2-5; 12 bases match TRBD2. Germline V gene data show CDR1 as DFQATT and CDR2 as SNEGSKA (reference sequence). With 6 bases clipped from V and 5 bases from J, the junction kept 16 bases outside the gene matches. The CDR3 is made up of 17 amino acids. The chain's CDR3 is CSAAIGTSGWAPETQYF. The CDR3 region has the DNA TGCAGTGCAGCTATCGGGACTAGCGGGTGGGCCCCTGAGACCCAGTACTTC.

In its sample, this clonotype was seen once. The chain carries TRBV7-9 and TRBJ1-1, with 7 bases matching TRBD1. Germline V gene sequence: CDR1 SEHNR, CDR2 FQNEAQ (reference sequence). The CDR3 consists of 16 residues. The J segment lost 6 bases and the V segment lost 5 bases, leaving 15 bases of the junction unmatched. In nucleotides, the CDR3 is TGTGCCAGCAGCATCGGGACAGAAAACTATCGGGCTGAAGCTTTCTTT. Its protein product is CASSIGTENYRAEAFF.

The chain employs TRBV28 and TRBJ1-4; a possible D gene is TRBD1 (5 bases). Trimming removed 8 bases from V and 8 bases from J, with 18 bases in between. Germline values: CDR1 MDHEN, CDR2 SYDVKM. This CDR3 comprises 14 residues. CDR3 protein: CASWIGGVGEKLFF. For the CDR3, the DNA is TGTGCCAGCTGGATCGGGGGAGTAGGCGAAAAACTGTTTTTT.